A selection of T cell receptor beta chains follows, all from one sample in a study of shared clonotypes between healthy human individuals. TCRdb's copy holds only in-frame clones and misses some; the assay was immunoSEQ multiplex PCR. This table holds a few million clones, more than 80% found once. Sequenced material: naive CD4+ T cells from PBMCs. The receptors were gathered from a man aged 18 to 29 in good health. Some clones in this sample may be carry-over from other donors' samples. Both conserved end residues are part of each CDR3. A D gene is named only where the DNA matches it firmly. Size is stated for part of the rows, as once, few or many counts, or as a class when the clone is expanded.

CDR3: CASSPSPPGTTEAFF; DNA: TGTGCCAGCTCACCATCTCCACCAGGGACGACTGAAGCTTTCTTT; D: .; V: TRBV18; J: TRBJ1-1; size: .
CDR3: CASRAGTSGSFSPYEQYF; DNA: TGTGCCAGCAGAGCCGGGACTAGCGGGAGTTTTAGTCCCTACGAGCAGTACTTC; D: TRBD2; V: TRBV2; J: TRBJ2-7; size: .
CDR3: CASSLQGEGSDEKLFF; DNA: TGTGCCAGCAGCTTACAGGGTGAGGGATCCGATGAAAAACTGTTTTTT; D: .; V: TRBV28; J: TRBJ1-4; size: .
CDR3: CAISEGTGSNEKLFF; DNA: TGTGCCATCAGTGAGGGGACAGGGTCTAATGAAAAACTGTTTTTT; D: TRBD1; V: TRBV10-3; J: TRBJ1-4; size: .
CDR3: CASSFLAGAGGNEQFF; DNA: TGTGCCAGCAGTTTTCTAGCGGGAGCAGGTGGGAATGAGCAGTTCTTC; D: TRBD2; V: TRBV27; J: TRBJ2-1; size: once
CDR3: CASSEGTPKGNQPQHF; DNA: TGTGCCAGCAGTGAAGGGACTCCGAAGGGCAATCAGCCCCAGCATTTT; D: .; V: TRBV2; J: TRBJ1-5; size: .
CDR3: CASSSAGTQYF; DNA: TGTGCCAGCAGTTCGGCTGGGACGCAGTATTTT; D: .; V: TRBV28; J: TRBJ2-3; size: .
CDR3: CASSRGFTGNTIYF; DNA: TGCGCCAGCAGTCGGGGTTTCACTGGAAACACCATATATTTT; D: .; V: TRBV5-1; J: TRBJ1-3; size: .
CDR3: CASRVNRWDTEAFF; DNA: TGTGCCAGCAGGGTGAACAGGTGGGACACTGAAGCTTTCTTT; D: .; V: TRBV2; J: TRBJ1-1; size: .
CDR3: CASSWGLAGHNEQFF; DNA: TGTGCCAGCAGTTGGGGACTAGCGGGGCACAATGAGCAGTTCTTC; D: TRBD2; V: TRBV6-5; J: TRBJ2-1; size: .
CDR3: CASRALGGEAFF; DNA: TGTGCCAGCAGAGCACTAGGGGGGGAAGCTTTCTTT; D: .; V: TRBV6-4; J: TRBJ1-1; size: .
CDR3: CASSLREGNQPQHF; DNA: TGTGCCAGCAGCCTCAGGGAGGGCAATCAGCCCCAGCATTTT; D: .; V: TRBV2; J: TRBJ1-5; size: few
CDR3: CASSSRTGANQPQHF; DNA: TGTGCCAGCAGTTCCAGAACGGGCGCCAATCAGCCCCAGCATTTT; D: .; V: TRBV28; J: TRBJ1-5; size: .
CDR3: CASSSRDHRRTETQYF; DNA: TGTGCCAGCAGCTCCCGGGACCACAGGAGGACGGAGACCCAGTACTTC; D: .; V: TRBV7-2; J: TRBJ2-5; size: once
CDR3: CASNEWGLINQPQHF; DNA: TGTGCCAGCAATGAGTGGGGGCTGATCAATCAGCCCCAGCATTTT; D: .; V: TRBV6-1; J: TRBJ1-5; size: .
CDR3: CASSHNIGNYGYTF; DNA: TGTGCCAGCAGCCACAACATAGGGAACTATGGCTACACCTTC; D: .; V: TRBV5-4; J: TRBJ1-2; size: .
CDR3: CASSRPGTVNQPQHF; DNA: TGCGCCAGCAGTCGCCCGGGGACAGTTAATCAGCCCCAGCATTTT; D: TRBD1; V: TRBV23-1; J: TRBJ1-5; size: .
CDR3: CATSKEGLVTNIQYF; DNA: TGTGCCACCAGTAAGGAGGGACTAGTCACAAACATTCAGTACTTC; D: TRBD2; V: TRBV15; J: TRBJ2-4; size: .
CDR3: CASSMSPPTSPYTDTQYF; DNA: TGTGCCAGTAGTATGTCCCCTCCGACTAGCCCGTACACAGATACGCAGTATTTT; D: TRBD2; V: TRBV19; J: TRBJ2-3; size: .
CDR3: CASSFRPYEQYF; DNA: TGTGCCAGCAGCTTTCGCCCCTACGAGCAGTACTTC; D: .; V: TRBV5-5; J: TRBJ2-7; size: .
CDR3: CASSYRGRTKNIQYF; DNA: TGTGCCAGCAGCTACAGGGGGCGAACCAAAAACATTCAGTACTTC; D: TRBD1; V: TRBV7-9; J: TRBJ2-4; size: once
CDR3: CASSASYGANTGELFF; DNA: TGTGCCAGCAGCGCCTCATACGGAGCGAACACCGGGGAGCTGTTTTTT; D: .; V: TRBV9; J: TRBJ2-2; size: once
CDR3: CASNIEREKLFF; DNA: TGTGCCAGTAACATCGAAAGGGAAAAACTGTTTTTT; D: .; V: TRBV19; J: TRBJ1-4; size: .
CDR3: CASSYSGTGGNHEQYF; DNA: TGTGCCAGCAGTTATTCCGGGACAGGGGGGAACCACGAGCAGTACTTC; D: TRBD1; V: TRBV6-5; J: TRBJ2-7; size: .